What follows are 28 T cell receptor beta chains derived from one specimen sequenced in a study of blood T cell repertoires in COVID-19. The assay was immunoSEQ multiplex PCR, and TCRdb's table has in-frame clones only and misses some. The data contain tens of thousands of clones, about 91% of them seen just once; the ten biggest clones take up around 5%. The material sequenced was peripheral blood. These receptors were collected from a woman between 45 and 65 years old with active COVID-19.

The chain joins TRBV12-5 to TRBJ2-1, with D possibly matching TRBD1 (6 bases). Trimming shortened V by 6 bases and J by 8 bases, and 11 bases separated the two germline ends. Germline lookup yields CDR1 LGHNT and CDR2 FRNRAP. The length of the CDR3 is 12 residues. DNA of the CDR3: TGTGCTAGTGGACGACAGGTCGATGAGCAGTTCTTC. This codes for CASGRQVDEQFF.

The rearrangement uses TRBV2 and TRBJ2-1; TRBD2 is a possible D gene (5 bases). The germline V and J ends were trimmed by 7 bases and 0 bases, with 10 bases remaining between them. Per germline, CDR1 SNHLY and CDR2 FYNNEI. The CDR3 is made up of 14 amino acids. CDR3 in amino acids: CASTSRVSYNEQFF. As DNA, the CDR3 is TGTGCCAGCACTAGCAGAGTCTCCTACAATGAGCAGTTCTTC.

This chain uses TRBV6-5 with TRBJ2-7; 8 nucleotides agree with TRBD2. The J segment lost 5 bases and the V segment lost 2 bases, leaving 5 bases of the junction unmatched. The CDR3 runs 14 residues. Germline lookup yields CDR1 MNHEY and CDR2 SVGAGI. CDR3 amino acids: CASSYGGRIHEQYF. In nucleotides, the CDR3 is TGTGCCAGCAGTTACGGCGGGAGGATCCACGAGCAGTACTTC.

The chain uses TRBV9 and TRBJ2-7, with 12 bases matching TRBD2. J lost 1 base, V lost 3 bases, and 8 bases had no gene match. Germline CDR1 and CDR2: SGDLS and YYNGEE. The length of the CDR3 is 17 residues. CDR3: CASSELAGGFGSYEQYF. The CDR3 bases are TGTGCCAGCAGCGAACTAGCGGGAGGATTCGGGTCCTACGAGCAGTACTTC.

This CDR3 is CASSLGLAGLYNEQFF. The CDR3 nucleotides read TGCGCCAGCAGCTTGGGGCTAGCGGGACTCTACAATGAGCAGTTCTTC. J is TRBJ2-1 and V is TRBV5-1, with 9 bases fitting TRBD2. This CDR3 region has 16 residues. CDR1 is SGHRS, CDR2 YFSETQ, per germline. With 0 bases clipped from V and 3 bases from J, the junction kept 4 bases outside the gene matches.

This clone has a single count. The chain is built from TRBV3-1 (or the pseudogene TRBV3-2) and TRBJ2-1, with D possibly TRBD2 on 5 matching bases. Trimming cost V 2 bases and J 7 bases, with 9 bases left between them. Germline lookup yields CDR1 LGHDT and CDR2 YNNKEL (reference sequence). There are 13 residues in the CDR3. The CDR3 DNA sequence: TGTGCCAGCAGCCAACTAGCTGGGAATGAGCAGTTCTTC. Encoded protein: CASSQLAGNEQFF.

The chain links TRBV14 to TRBJ2-7; 9 bases map to TRBD2. The CDR3 loop spans 15 amino acids. Germline V gives CDR1 SGHDN, CDR2 FVKESK. The trim removed 4 bases at V and 5 bases at J, leaving 9 bases unmatched. CDR3 in DNA: TGTGCCAGCAGCCTTAGCGGGAGTATGTTTGACGAGCAGTACTTC. This codes for CASSLSGSMFDEQYF.

The V gene is TRBV28, the J gene TRBJ1-2; 8 bases fit TRBD1. Germline lookup yields CDR1 MDHEN and CDR2 SYDVKM. The CDR3 consists of 13 residues. Trimming removed 6 bases from V and 8 bases from J; junction bases left unmatched: 8. CDR3 nucleotides: TGTGCCAGCAGCCAAGACAGGGGATACGGCTACACCTTC. Protein: CASSQDRGYGYTF.

The chain uses TRBV5-1 and TRBJ1-6, with 7 nucleotides matching TRBD1. CDR1 and CDR2 (germline): SGHRS, YFSETQ. This CDR3 has 15 amino acids. V lost 8 bases and J lost 6; bases outside the gene matches: 11. CDR3 protein: CASRETGTVNSPLHF. The CDR3 coding sequence is TGCGCCAGTAGGGAAACCGGGACAGTTAATTCACCCCTCCACTTT.

The V and J genes are TRBV3-1 (or the pseudogene TRBV3-2) and TRBJ2-7; 9 positions match TRBD2. This CDR3 is built from 15 residues. V lost 3 bases, J lost 5 bases, and 8 bases stayed unmatched. Looked up from germline, CDR1 is LGHDT and CDR2 is YNNKEL (reference sequence). The CDR3 protein is CASSHQLAGPHEQYF. As DNA, the CDR3 is TGTGCCAGCAGCCACCAACTAGCGGGCCCCCACGAGCAGTACTTC.

This chain joins TRBV11-2 and TRBJ2-2, with TRBD2 as a possible D gene (5 bases). There are 14 residues in the CDR3. The germline V gene has CDR1 SGHAT and CDR2 FQNNGV. V was trimmed by 4 bases and J by 7 bases, leaving 13 bases between them. CDR3 protein: CASSYRGQGGELFF. Here the CDR3 DNA reads TGTGCCAGCAGCTACCGGGGTCAAGGCGGGGAGCTGTTTTTT.

The chain carries TRBV3-1 (or the pseudogene TRBV3-2) and TRBJ2-1; D is perhaps TRBD2 (5 bases). V was cut by 7 bases and J by 6 bases, with 13 bases left in between. The CDR3 has 13 amino acids. Germline V gene sequence: CDR1 LGHDT, CDR2 YNNKEL (reference sequence). CDR3 sequence reads: CASTNRGGNEQFF. CDR3 DNA sequence: TGTGCCAGCACCAATCGGGGTGGCAATGAGCAGTTCTTC.

This chain connects TRBV12-3 or TRBV12-4 to TRBJ1-2; D gene unclear. Trimming pared 6 bases from V and 2 bases from J, leaving 4 bases between. The length of the CDR3 is 11 residues. CDR3 sequence (DNA): TGTGCCAGCAGCCCGAACTATGGCTACACCTTC. Translating it yields CASSPNYGYTF.

V gene TRBV18 combines with J gene TRBJ1-1, with TRBD1 identical over 9 bases. The CDR3 has 14 residues. Per the germline V gene, CDR1 is KGHSH and CDR2 is LQKENI. J was trimmed by 5 bases and V by 3 bases; bases with no gene match: 4. The chain's CDR3 is CASSPVQGATEAFF. CDR3 nucleotide sequence: TGTGCCAGCTCACCGGTACAGGGGGCAACTGAAGCTTTCTTT.

Concerning this clone: Mismatch with germline at one junction end may stem from a read error. V usage is TRBV3-1 (or the pseudogene TRBV3-2) and J usage is TRBJ2-2; 7 positions match TRBD1. From germline, CDR1 is LGHDT and CDR2 YNNKEL (reference sequence). This CDR3 region has 16 residues. The CDR3 DNA sequence: TGTGCCAGCAGTCAAGGGGGCGCCGCCCCAGCCGGGGAGCTGTTTTTT. It is translated as CASSQGGAAPAGELFF.

The gene calls are TRBV6-4 and TRBJ2-1; 9 nucleotides line up with TRBD2. CDR3 size: 15 residues. J gave up 6 bases and V 8 bases, and 11 bases lay outside the gene matches. CDR1 and CDR2 (germline): MRHNA, SNTAGT. CDR3 in DNA: TGTGCCAGCCAGAAAACTAGCGGGTCGGGCAATGAGCAGTTCTTC. As protein: CASQKTSGSGNEQFF.

In its sample, this clone was seen once. The chain joins TRBV21-1 to TRBJ2-7; the table calls TRBD2, which could not be checked here. TRBV21-1 is given as a pseudogene. The CDR3 is made up of 15 amino acids. CDR3 residues: CASSKGGRTFYEQYF. As DNA, the CDR3 is TGTGCCAGCAGCAAAGGCGGCAGAACTTTCTACGAGCAGTACTTC.

This chain connects TRBV28 to TRBJ2-3, with D perhaps TRBD2 (5 bases). The V gene's germline CDR1 is MDHEN and CDR2 SYDVKM. This CDR3 comprises 16 residues. Trimming took off 6 bases at V and 0 bases at J, with 16 bases between the two ends. The CDR3 loop reads CASSPGEAVSTDTQYF. The CDR3 nucleotides read TGTGCCAGCAGCCCCGGGGAAGCGGTTAGCACAGATACGCAGTATTTT.

CDR3 loop: CASSLKMDRGPYNEQFF. For the CDR3, the DNA is TGTGCCAGCAGCTTAAAGATGGACAGGGGACCCTACAATGAGCAGTTCTTC. This chain joins TRBV7-3 and TRBJ2-1; 9 positions agree with TRBD1. Germline V lookup: CDR1 SGHTA, CDR2 FQGTGA. V gave up 1 base and J gave up 2 bases; unmatched junction bases: 6. The CDR3 loop spans 17 amino acids. Full variable domain (rest looked up from reference TRBV7-3 and TRBJ2-1): GAGVSQTPSNKVTEKGKYVELRCDPISGHTALYWYRQSLGQGPEFLIYFQGTGAADDSGLPNDRFFAVRPEGSVSTLKIQRTERGDSAVYLCASSLKMDRGPYNEQFFGPGTRLTVL.

The rearrangement links TRBV5-1 to TRBJ2-5; 7 bases fit TRBD1. The CDR3 is 15 amino acids. Germline CDR1 SGHRS, CDR2 YFSETQ. V dropped 4 bases and J dropped 5; count of bases not matched to a gene: 11. The CDR3 sequence: CASSLDRRRGETQYF. CDR3 sequence (DNA): TGCGCCAGCAGCCTCGACAGGCGCAGGGGGGAGACCCAGTACTTC.

V usage is TRBV11-2 and J usage is TRBJ1-2; TRBD1 aligns across 9 bases. V lost 5 bases to trimming and J lost 7 bases; unmatched junction nucleotides: 5. This CDR3 comprises 13 residues. The germline gives CDR1 SGHAT, CDR2 FQNNGV. The CDR3 sequence: CASSLQGAGGYTF. The CDR3 coding sequence is TGTGCCAGCAGCCTACAGGGGGCGGGTGGCTACACCTTC.

V usage is TRBV7-2 and J usage is TRBJ2-3; the match to TRBD2 covers 11 bases. The V and J ends lost 5 bases and 4 bases, in that order; junction bases with no gene match: 5. The CDR3 has 15 residues. Germline V gene sequence: CDR1 SGHTA, CDR2 FQGNSA. As DNA, the CDR3 is TGTGCCAGCAGCAACCGACTAGCGGGATCAGATACGCAGTATTTT. This translates into CASSNRLAGSDTQYF.

The chain links TRBV7-3 to TRBJ1-2, with 8 bases identical to TRBD1. The length of the CDR3 is 16 residues. Per the germline V gene, CDR1 is SGHTA and CDR2 is FQGTGA. V shed 5 bases and J 6 bases; nucleotides not matched to a gene: 14. Here the CDR3 reads CASSMTGQGFDNGYTF. CDR3 nucleotide sequence: TGTGCCAGCAGCATGACAGGACAGGGCTTTGACAATGGCTACACCTTC.

The chain couples TRBV7-3 to TRBJ1-1; TRBD1 is a possible D gene (5 bases). V was pared by 3 bases and J by 0 bases, with 8 bases between. CDR1 and CDR2 (germline): SGHTA, FQGTGA. This CDR3 region has 14 residues. The CDR3 loop reads CASSLGGMNTEAFF. CDR3 sequence (DNA): TGTGCCAGCAGCTTGGGGGGGATGAACACTGAAGCTTTCTTT.

The CDR3 here is CASSIPGINGEQYF. CDR3 nucleotides: TGTGCCAGTAGTATTCCAGGGATTAACGGCGAGCAGTACTTC. The rearrangement uses TRBV19 and TRBJ2-7; the D gene is possibly TRBD1 (5 bases). Germline V CDR1 and CDR2: LNHDA, SQIVND (reference sequence). The CDR3 consists of 14 residues. Deletions cut 3 bases from V and 6 bases from J, with 15 bases between.

The V call is TRBV5-4, the J call TRBJ2-3; TRBD2 matches 9 bases. With 0 bases clipped from V and 5 bases from J, the junction kept 7 bases outside the gene matches. The CDR3 has 16 amino acids. The germline V gene encodes CDR1 SGHNT and CDR2 YYREEE (reference sequence). CDR3 sequence (DNA): TGTGCCAGCAGCTTGGGTGCGGGAGGGCCAAGAGATACGCAGTATTTT. Its protein is CASSLGAGGPRDTQYF.

The CDR3: CASSGRDNEQFF. The CDR3 DNA is TGTGCCAGCAGTGGCAGGGACAATGAGCAGTTCTTC. The chain recombines TRBV7-9 with TRBJ2-1, with a weak D call TRBD1 (5 bases). CDR1 SEHNR and CDR2 FQNEAQ come from the germline V gene (reference sequence). V dropped 6 bases and J dropped 5 bases, with 8 bases sitting between them. The CDR3 totals 12 residues. Full variable domain (outside the CDR3, taken from reference TRBV7-9 and TRBJ2-1): DTGVSQNPRHKITKRGQNVTFRCDPISEHNRLYWYRQTLGQGPEFLTYFQNEAQLEKSRLLSDRFSAERPKGSFSTLEIQRTEQGDSAMYLCASSGRDNEQFFGPGTRLTVL.

The CDR3 sequence is CASSRAPAGGGNIQYF. CDR3 nucleotides: TGTGCCAGCAGCCGCGCTCCAGCGGGAGGGGGTAACATTCAGTACTTC. The chain combines TRBV5-6 with TRBJ2-4; TRBD2 agrees at 10 bases. V lost 4 bases, J lost 7 bases, and 11 bases stayed unmatched. This CDR3 is built from 16 residues. CDR1 is SGHDT, CDR2 YYEEEE, per germline.